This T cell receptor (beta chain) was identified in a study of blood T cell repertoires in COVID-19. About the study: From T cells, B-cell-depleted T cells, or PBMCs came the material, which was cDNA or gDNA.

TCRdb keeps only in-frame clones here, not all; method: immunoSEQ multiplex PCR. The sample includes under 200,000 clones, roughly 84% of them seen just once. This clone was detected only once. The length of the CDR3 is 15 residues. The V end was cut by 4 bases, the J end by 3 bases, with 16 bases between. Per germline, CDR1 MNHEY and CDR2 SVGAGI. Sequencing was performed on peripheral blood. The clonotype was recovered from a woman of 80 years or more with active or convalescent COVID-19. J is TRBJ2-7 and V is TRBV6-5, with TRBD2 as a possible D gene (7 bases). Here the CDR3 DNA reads TGTGCCAGCAGTTCCTTTGCGGGGGCCGACTACGAGCAGTACTTC. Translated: CASSSFAGADYEQYF.